This T cell receptor (beta chain) stems from a study of regulatory T cells in long-lasting Graves disease. Notes on the study in general: Repertoires from persistent disease leaned toward TRBV28, TRBJ1-2 and TRBJ2-5.

There are many counts of this clonotype. The antigen is not known. Construction of the TCR beta libraries employed iRepertoire HTBI primers in conjunction with Arm-PCR of CDR3 regions. MiXCR, applied by TCRdb to the multiplex PCR reads, yields one record per CDR3 protein. The sample consists of 400,000 to 500,000 distinct CDR3 sequences, over 15% of them appearing once. Specified time point: newly diagnosed GD, antithyroid drugs for less than 3 months. Extracted PBMC RNA gave rise to the TCR library. In germline, CDR1 is SNHLY, CDR2 FYNNEI. Trimming stripped 4 bases from V and 9 bases from J, with 10 bases between. This CDR3 is built from 12 residues. The data also belong to a second study, concerning T cells in Graves' hyperthyroidism and ophthalmopathy. Per that paper: Uncontrolled infection, other autoimmune disease, pregnancy and lactation each barred patients from inclusion. Blood also held most thyroid clonotypes expanded beyond 0.001. The authors' 13 V-J model separated ophthalmopathy from stable hyperthyroidism.

This sequence joins TRBV2 and TRBJ1-5; D call uncertain. The sequence was obtained from a woman aged 18 to 35 with Graves disease. Sequencing was performed on peripheral blood mononuclear cells (PBMCs), taken at new diagnosis, from a patient treated with antithyroid drugs. CDR3 sequence (DNA): TGTGCCAGCAGTGTGAGTACTCGGCCCCAGCATTTT. Protein product: CASSVSTRPQHF.